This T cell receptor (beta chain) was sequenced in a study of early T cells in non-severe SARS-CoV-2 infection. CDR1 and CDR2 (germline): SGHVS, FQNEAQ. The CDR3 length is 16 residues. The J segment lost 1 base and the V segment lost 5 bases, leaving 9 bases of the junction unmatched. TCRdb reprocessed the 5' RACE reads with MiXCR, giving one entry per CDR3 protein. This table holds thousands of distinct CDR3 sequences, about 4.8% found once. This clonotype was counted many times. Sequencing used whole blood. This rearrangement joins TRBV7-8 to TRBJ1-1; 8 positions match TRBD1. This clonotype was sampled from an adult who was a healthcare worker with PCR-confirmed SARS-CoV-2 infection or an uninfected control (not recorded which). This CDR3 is CASSPRDRGSNTEAFF. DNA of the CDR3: TGTGCCAGCAGCCCGCGCGACAGGGGATCGAACACTGAAGCTTTCTTT.